The present T cell receptor (beta chain) was sequenced within a study of technical replicates of blood from several donors. The data were produced by immunoSEQ multiplex PCR, yet TCRdb's version contains in-frame clones alone and is incomplete. The sample comprises 65,000 to 95,000 clones, around 93% of which are singletons, and 0.2% to 0.3% rests with the top ten. CDR1 is KGHSH and CDR2 is LQKENI in the germline V gene. The CDR3 contains 15 residues. V lost 6 bases and J lost 2, with 15 bases in between. The chain recombines TRBV18 with TRBJ2-3, with a possible D match to TRBD2 (7 bases). The receptor was isolated from a human donor in good health. Source material: T cells isolated from PBMCs. CDR3 region: CASSARGGPTDTQYF. The CDR3 region has the DNA TGTGCCAGCTCCGCAAGGGGGGGACCCACAGATACGCAGTATTTT.